The present entry profiles one T cell receptor (beta chain) with its context. Its cognate antigen has yet to be identified. Nothing much larger sits one base from this clone, and base qualities are not available. The transplants used related donors along with nonmyeloablative bone marrow transplantation, and in the human trials mixed chimerism was transient. Thawed PBMCs were FACS-sorted into unstimulated Tregs (CD4+CD25+CD127-), CD4+ non-Tregs (CD4+CD25-), CD4 cells and CD8 cells. The patients were a handful of recipients of combined kidney and bone marrow transplants from the ITN036ST trial, and samples were available only for these trial subjects. Healthy control blood was processed to PBMCs by Ficoll density gradient and cryopreserved, and patient PBMCs were collected before and after transplant. The sample belongs to a study of Tregs in tolerant kidney transplant recipients (dated by TCRdb to the late 2010s). Turning to the overall study: The study applied TCRbeta sequencing to find donor-specific regulatory T cells before combined kidney and bone marrow transplantation and then followed those same cells after transplant. Results the study describes overall, beyond this receptor: Because only a small number of patients were included, the study had limitations, and the results will need to be validated in larger populations as well as under other immunosuppression protocols. Expanding Tregs with activated donor B cells appeared to identify the most biologically relevant and donor-specific TCRbeta repertoire. PCR primers changed over time for some patients, so nucleotide-level comparison across those patients' samples was not possible. Biological reproducibility was not directly assessed, although technical replication error appeared to be minimal. In tolerant patients, donor-specific Tregs expanded more than Tregs overall, which suggests antigen-driven rather than nonspecific expansion.

Genomic DNA was extracted from sorted cells with the QIAGEN DNeasy Blood and Tissue Kit for TCRbeta CDR3 sequencing. High-throughput TCRbeta CDR3 sequencing, which included PCR amplification with bias correction and internal controls, was done commercially through immunoSEQ. The study's own analysis went as follows. Unique productive TCRbeta sequences were defined by CDR3 nucleotide sequence where primers matched, and otherwise by CDR3 amino acid sequence together with Vbeta and Jbeta genes. As a correction for sorting error, sequences shared between sorted populations at a frequency ratio of 2:1 or less were discarded, and the remaining shared sequences were assigned to the higher population. Donor-reactive sequences were defined as at least 5-fold expanded in CFSE-low cells versus unstimulated cells, with frequency of at least 0.01% in CFSE-low cells. Repertoire divergence was quantified by Jensen-Shannon divergence calculated from the top 100 TCRbeta sequences ranked by frequency. For any sample with multiple sequencing runs, sorting error was corrected in each run separately before the runs were pooled. Imported from immuneACCESS, the table was reduced by TCRdb to in-frame sequences with V and J called. These copies leave out some clones; in studies compared against another copy, an unresolved V gene accounts for under half, and the cause of the remainder is not known. Clone size and the V and J calls come from that table; the DNA yielded D and trimming. The sample table contains 100,000 or so clones; only one count was recorded for more than 85% of them. The ten biggest clones cover 1.6% of the sample.

The origin of this receptor is a human patient who received a combined kidney and bone marrow transplant. Some T cells present after a transplant may be cells of the graft donor. The sample was CD4+ T cells from blood (PBMCs), taken 12 months after the transplant.

DNA sequence: TGTGCCAGCAGCTTAGGTCGTTCACCCCTCCACTTT. Its protein reads: CASSLGRSPLHF. The receptor chain draws on TRBV7-9 and TRBJ1-6; the D gene identity is not certain. Spanning cysteine to phenylalanine, the CDR3 consists of 12 amino acids. The only DNA kept is the CDR3, 36 bases in frame from the first base. The V end loses 1 base and the J end loses 9 bases, and a stretch of 4 bases separates them. CDR1 and CDR2, looked up from the germline V gene (reference sequence), are SEHNR and FQNEAQ. Outside the CDR3, residues come from the reference TRBV7-9 and TRBJ1-6 proteins, so the full variable domain is: DTGVSQNPRHKITKRGQNVTFRCDPISEHNRLYWYRQTLGQGPEFLTYFQNEAQLEKSRLLSDRFSAERPKGSFSTLEIQRTEQGDSAMYLCASSLGRSPLHFGNGTRLTVT.